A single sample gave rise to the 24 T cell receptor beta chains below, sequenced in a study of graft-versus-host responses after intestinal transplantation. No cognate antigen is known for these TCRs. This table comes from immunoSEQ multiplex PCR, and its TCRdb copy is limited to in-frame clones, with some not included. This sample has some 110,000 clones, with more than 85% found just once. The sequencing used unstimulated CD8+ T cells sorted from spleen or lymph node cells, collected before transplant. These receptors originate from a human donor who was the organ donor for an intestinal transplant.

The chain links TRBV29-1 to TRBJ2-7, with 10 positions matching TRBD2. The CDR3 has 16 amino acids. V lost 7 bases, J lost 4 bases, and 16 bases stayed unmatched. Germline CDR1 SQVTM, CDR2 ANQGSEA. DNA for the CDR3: TGCAGCGCGTTCGCTTTTAGCGGGAGGCCCCCTTACGAGCAGTACTTC. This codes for CSAFAFSGRPPYEQYF.

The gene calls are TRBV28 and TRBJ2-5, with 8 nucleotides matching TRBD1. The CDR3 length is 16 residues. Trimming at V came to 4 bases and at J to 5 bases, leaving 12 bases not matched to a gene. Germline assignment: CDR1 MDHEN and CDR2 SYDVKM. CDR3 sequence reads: CASSSAVAGGAETQYF. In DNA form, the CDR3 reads TGTGCCAGCAGTTCCGCCGTTGCAGGGGGCGCGGAGACCCAGTACTTC.

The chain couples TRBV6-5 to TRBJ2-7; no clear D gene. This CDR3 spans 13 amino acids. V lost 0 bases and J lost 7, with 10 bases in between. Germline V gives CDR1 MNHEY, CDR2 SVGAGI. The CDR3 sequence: CASSYSFGEEQYF. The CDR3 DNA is TGTGCCAGCAGTTACTCTTTTGGTGAGGAGCAGTACTTC.

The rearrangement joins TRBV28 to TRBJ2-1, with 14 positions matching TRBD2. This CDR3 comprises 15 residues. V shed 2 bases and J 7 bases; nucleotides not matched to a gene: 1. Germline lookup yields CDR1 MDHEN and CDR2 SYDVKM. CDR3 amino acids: CASSLGTSGSNEQFF. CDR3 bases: TGTGCCAGCAGTTTAGGGACTAGCGGGAGTAATGAGCAGTTCTTC.

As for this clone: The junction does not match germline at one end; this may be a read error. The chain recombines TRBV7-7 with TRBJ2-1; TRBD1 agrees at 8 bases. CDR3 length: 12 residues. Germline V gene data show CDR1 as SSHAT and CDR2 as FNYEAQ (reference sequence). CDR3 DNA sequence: TGTGCTAGCAGCTTACAGGGGGGTGAGCAGTTCTTC. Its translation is CASSLQGGEQFF.

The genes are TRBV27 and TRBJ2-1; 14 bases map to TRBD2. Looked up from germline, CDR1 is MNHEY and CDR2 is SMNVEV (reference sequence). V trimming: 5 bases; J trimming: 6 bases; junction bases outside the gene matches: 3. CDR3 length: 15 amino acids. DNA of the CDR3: TGTGCCAGCAGTCTCGGGACTAGCGGGGGCAATGAGCAGTTCTTC. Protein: CASSLGTSGGNEQFF.

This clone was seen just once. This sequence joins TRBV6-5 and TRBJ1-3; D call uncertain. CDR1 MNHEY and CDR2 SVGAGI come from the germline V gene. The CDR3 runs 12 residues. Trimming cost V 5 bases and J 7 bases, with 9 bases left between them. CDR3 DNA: TGTGCCAGCAGTGATTGGCAGAACACCATATATTTT. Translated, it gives CASSDWQNTIYF.

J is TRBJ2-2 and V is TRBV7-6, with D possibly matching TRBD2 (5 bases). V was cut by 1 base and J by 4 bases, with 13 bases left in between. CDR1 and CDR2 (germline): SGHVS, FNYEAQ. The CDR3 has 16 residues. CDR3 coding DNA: TGTGCCAGCAGCTTAGATCACGGGAAGTTCACCGGGGAGCTGTTTTTT. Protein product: CASSLDHGKFTGELFF.

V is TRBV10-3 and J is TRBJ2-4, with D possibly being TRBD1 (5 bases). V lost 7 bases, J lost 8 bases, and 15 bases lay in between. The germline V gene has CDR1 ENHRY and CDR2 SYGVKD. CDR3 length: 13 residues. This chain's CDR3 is CAINTGQEDIQYF. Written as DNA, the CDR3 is TGTGCCATCAACACCGGACAAGAGGACATTCAGTACTTC.

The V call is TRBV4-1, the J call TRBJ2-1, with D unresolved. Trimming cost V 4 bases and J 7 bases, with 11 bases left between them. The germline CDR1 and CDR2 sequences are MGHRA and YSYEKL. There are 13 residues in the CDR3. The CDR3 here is CASSPVQANEQFF. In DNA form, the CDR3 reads TGCGCCAGCAGCCCCGTGCAGGCGAATGAGCAGTTCTTC.

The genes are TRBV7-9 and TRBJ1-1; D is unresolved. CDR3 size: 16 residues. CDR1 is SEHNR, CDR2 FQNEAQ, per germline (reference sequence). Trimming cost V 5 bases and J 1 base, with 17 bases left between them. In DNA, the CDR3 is TGTGCCAGCAGCCCGAGAAGCCCCACCCGGAACACTGAAGCTTTCTTT. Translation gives CASSPRSPTRNTEAFF.

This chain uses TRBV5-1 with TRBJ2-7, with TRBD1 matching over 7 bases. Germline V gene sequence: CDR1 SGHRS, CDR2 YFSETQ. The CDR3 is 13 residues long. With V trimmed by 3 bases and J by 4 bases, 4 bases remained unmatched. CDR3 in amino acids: CASSSGQPYEQYF. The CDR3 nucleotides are TGCGCCAGCAGCTCGGGACAGCCTTACGAGCAGTACTTC.

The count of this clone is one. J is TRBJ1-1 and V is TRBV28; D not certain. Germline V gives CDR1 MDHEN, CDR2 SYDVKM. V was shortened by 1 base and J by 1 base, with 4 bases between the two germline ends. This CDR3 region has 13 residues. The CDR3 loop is CASSLSPNTEAFF. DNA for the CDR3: TGTGCCAGCAGTTTATCCCCGAACACTGAAGCTTTCTTT.

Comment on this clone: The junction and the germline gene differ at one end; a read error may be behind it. CDR3 coding DNA: TGTGCCAGCAGCCTAGCCCAGGGGTCCGGGGAGCTGTTTTTT. Translating gives CASSLAQGSGELFF. The genes are TRBV7-9 and TRBJ2-2; D possibly corresponds to TRBD1 (6 bases). CDR3 length equals 14 residues. Germline CDR1 reads SEHNR; CDR2 reads FQNEAQ (reference sequence).

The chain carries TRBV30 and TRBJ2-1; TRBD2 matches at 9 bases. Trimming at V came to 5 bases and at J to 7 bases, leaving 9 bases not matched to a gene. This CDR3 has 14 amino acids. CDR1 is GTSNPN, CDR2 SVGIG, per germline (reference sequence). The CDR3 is CAWYAAGGGNEQFF. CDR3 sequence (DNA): TGTGCCTGGTACGCAGCGGGGGGCGGGAATGAGCAGTTCTTC.

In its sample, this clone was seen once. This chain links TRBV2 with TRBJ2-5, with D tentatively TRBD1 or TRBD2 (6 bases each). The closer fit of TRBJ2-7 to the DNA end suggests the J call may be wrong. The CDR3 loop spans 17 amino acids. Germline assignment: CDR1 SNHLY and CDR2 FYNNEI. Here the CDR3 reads CASRRWGPGEAVDEQYF. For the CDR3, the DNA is TGTGCCAGCAGAAGGTGGGGTCCAGGGGAGGCGGTGGACGAGCAGTACTTC.

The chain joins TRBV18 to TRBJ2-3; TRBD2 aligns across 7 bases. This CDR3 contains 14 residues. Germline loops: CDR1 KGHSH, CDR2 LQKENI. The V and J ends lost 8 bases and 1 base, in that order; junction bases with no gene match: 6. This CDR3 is CASLWAGGTDTQYF. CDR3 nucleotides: TGTGCCAGCCTCTGGGCGGGGGGCACAGATACGCAGTATTTT.

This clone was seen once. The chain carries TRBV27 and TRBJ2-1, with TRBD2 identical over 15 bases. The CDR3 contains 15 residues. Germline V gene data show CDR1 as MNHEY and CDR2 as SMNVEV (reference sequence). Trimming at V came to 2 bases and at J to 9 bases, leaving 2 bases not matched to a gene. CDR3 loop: CASSLGTSGRSEQFF. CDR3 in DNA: TGTGCCAGCAGTTTAGGGACTAGCGGGAGGAGTGAGCAGTTCTTC.

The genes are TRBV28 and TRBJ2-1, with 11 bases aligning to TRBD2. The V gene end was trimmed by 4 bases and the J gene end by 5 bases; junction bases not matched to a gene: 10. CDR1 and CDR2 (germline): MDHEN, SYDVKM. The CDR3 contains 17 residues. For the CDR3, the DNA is TGTGCCAGCAGTTCCCTGCGACTAGCGGGACCTGACAATGAGCAGTTCTTC. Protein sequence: CASSSLRLAGPDNEQFF.

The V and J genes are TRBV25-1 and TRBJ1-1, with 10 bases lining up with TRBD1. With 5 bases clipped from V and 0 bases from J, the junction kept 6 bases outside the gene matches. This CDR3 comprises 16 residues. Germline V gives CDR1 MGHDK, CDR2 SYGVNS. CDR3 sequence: CASSSLTGGMNTEAFF. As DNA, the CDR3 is TGTGCCAGCAGTTCGTTGACAGGGGGCATGAACACTGAAGCTTTCTTT.

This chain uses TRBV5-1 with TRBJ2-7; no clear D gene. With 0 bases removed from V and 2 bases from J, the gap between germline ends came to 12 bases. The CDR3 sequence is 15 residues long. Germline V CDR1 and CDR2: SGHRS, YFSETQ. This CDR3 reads CASSLEGSLTYEQYF. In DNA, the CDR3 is TGCGCCAGCAGCTTGGAAGGTTCCCTTACCTACGAGCAGTACTTC.

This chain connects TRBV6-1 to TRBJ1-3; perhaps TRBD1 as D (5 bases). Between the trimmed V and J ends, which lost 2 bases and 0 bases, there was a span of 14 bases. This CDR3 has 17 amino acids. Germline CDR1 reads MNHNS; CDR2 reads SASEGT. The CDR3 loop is CASSETFGAYSGNTIYF. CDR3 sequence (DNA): TGTGCCAGCAGTGAAACTTTTGGGGCCTACTCTGGAAACACCATATATTTT.

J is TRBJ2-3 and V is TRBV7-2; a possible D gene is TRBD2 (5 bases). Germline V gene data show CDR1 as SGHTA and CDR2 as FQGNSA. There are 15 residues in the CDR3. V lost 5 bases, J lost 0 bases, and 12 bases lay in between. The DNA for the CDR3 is TGTGCCAGCAGCCGCTCCCGGACTAGCACAGATACGCAGTATTTT. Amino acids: CASSRSRTSTDTQYF.

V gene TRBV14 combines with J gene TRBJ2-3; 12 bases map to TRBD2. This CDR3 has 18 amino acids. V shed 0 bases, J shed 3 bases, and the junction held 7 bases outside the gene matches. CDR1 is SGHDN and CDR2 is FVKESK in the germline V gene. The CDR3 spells CASSQERPSGRVTDTQYF. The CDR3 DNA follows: TGTGCCAGCAGCCAAGAGCGGCCTAGCGGGAGGGTAACAGATACGCAGTATTTT.